This T cell receptor (beta chain) was recovered during a study of OX40 agonist ivuxolimab in advanced cancers. Only in-frame clones appear in the TCRdb table, and some are missing; sequencing was by immunoSEQ multiplex PCR. The table lists tens of thousands of clones, 75% to 90% of them singletons, with around 2.7% in the top ten. V gave up 6 bases and J gave up 2 bases, with 14 bases separating them. The CDR3 loop spans 15 amino acids. Germline loops: CDR1 KGHSH, CDR2 LQKENI. The chain joins TRBV18 to TRBJ2-4; D is unresolved. Sequences were derived from CD4+ or CD8+ T cells sorted from blood, sampled in a trial of the OX40 agonist ivuxolimab. This sequence originates from an adult with an advanced solid tumor such as melanoma, head and neck, liver or kidney cancer. The CDR3 reads CASSPVITTKNIQYF. The CDR3 nucleotides read TGTGCCAGCTCTCCCGTCATCACTACCAAAAACATTCAGTACTTC.